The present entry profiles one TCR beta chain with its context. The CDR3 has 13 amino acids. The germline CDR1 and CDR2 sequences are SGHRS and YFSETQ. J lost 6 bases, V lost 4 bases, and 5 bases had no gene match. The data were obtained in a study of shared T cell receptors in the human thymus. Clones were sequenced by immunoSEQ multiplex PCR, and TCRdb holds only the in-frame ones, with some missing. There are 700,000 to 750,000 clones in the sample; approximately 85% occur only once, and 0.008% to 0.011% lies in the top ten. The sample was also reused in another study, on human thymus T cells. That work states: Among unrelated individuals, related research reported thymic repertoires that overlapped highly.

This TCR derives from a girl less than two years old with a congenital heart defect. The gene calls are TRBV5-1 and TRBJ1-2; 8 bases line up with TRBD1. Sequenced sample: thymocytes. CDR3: CASSPGQGHGYTF. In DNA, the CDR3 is TGCGCCAGCAGCCCCGGACAGGGTCATGGCTACACCTTC.